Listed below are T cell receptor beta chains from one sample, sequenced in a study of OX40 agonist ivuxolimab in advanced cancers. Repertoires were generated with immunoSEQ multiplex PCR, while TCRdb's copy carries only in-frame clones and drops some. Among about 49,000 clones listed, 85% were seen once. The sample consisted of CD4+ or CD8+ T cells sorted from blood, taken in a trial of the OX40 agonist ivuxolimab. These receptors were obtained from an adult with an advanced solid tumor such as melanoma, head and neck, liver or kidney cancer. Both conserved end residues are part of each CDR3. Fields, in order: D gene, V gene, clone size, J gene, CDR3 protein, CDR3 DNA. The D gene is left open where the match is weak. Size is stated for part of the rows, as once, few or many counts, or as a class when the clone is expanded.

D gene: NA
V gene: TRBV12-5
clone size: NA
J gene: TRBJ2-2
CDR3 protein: CASELWQGIYGELFF
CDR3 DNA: TGTGCTAGTGAGCTTTGGCAGGGGATTTACGGGGAGCTGTTTTTT

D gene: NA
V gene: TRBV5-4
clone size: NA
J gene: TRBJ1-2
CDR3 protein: CASTGQGLTGYTF
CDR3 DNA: TGTGCCAGCACCGGGCAGGGATTAACTGGCTACACCTTC

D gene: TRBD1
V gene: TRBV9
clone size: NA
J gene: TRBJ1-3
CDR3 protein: CASSPGTGLSGNTIYF
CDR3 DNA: TGTGCCAGCAGCCCTGGGACAGGGTTGTCTGGAAACACCATATATTTT

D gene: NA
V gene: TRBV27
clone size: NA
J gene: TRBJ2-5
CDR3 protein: CASSLSGGHQETQYF
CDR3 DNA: TGTGCCAGCAGTTTATCGGGGGGCCACCAAGAGACCCAGTACTTC

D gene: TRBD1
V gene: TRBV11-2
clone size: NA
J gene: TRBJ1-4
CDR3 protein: CASSSWDRVGEKLFF
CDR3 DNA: TGTGCCAGCAGCTCATGGGACAGGGTTGGCGAAAAACTGTTTTTT

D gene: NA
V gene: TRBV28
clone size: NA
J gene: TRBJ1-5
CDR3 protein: CASSRDGNQPQHF
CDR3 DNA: TGTGCCAGCAGTCGGGACGGTAATCAGCCCCAGCATTTT

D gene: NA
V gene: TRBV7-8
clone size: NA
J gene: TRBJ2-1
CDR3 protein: CASSASYNEQFF
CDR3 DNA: TGTGCCAGCAGTGCATCCTACAATGAGCAGTTCTTC

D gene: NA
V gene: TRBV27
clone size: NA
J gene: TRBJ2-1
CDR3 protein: CASMGNEQFF
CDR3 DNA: TGTGCCAGCATGGGGAATGAGCAGTTCTTC

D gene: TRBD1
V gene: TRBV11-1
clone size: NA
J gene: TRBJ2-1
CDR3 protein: CASAGTGGYNEQFF
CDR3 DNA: TGTGCCAGTGCCGGGACAGGGGGTTACAATGAGCAGTTCTTC

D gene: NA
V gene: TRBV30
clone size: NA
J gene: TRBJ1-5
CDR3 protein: CAWSPPEHSNQPQHF
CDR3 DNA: TGTGCCTGGTCTCCTCCAGAACATAGCAATCAGCCCCAGCATTTT

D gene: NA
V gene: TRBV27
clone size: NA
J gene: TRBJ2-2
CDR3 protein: CASSLDLGELFF
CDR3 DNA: TGTGCCAGCAGTTTGGACTTGGGGGAGCTGTTTTTT

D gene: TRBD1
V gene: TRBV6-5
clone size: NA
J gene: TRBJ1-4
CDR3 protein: CASSYGGQANEKLFF
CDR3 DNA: TGTGCCAGCAGTTACGGGGGACAGGCGAATGAAAAACTGTTTTTT

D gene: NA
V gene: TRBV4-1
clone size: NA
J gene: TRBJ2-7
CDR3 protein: CASSQAPRGRYEQYF
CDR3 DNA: TGCGCCAGCAGCCAAGCTCCCAGGGGAAGGTACGAGCAGTACTTC

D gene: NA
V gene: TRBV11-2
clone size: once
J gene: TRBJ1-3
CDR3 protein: CASSVSSSGNTIYF
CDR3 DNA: TGTGCCAGCAGCGTATCTAGCTCTGGAAACACCATATATTTT

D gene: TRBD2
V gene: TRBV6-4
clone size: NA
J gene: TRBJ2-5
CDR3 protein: CASIKTSEGETQYF
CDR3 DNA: TGTGCCAGCATAAAGACTAGCGAAGGCGAGACCCAGTACTTC

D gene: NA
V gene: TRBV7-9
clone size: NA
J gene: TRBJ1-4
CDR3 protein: CASSLEANSGEKLFF
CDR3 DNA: TGTGCCAGCAGCTTAGAGGCAAACTCGGGAGAAAAACTGTTTTTT

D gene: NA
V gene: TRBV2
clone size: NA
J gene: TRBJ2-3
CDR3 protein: CASSEVSSSTDTQYF
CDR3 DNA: TGTGCCAGCAGTGAAGTCTCTAGCAGCACAGATACGCAGTATTTT

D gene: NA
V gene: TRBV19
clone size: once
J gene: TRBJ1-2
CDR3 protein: CASSIDGGLIYGYTF
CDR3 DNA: TGTGCCAGTAGTATAGACGGGGGGCTTATCTATGGCTACACCTTC

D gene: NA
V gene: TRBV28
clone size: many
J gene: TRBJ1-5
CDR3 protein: CASSFGGAQPQHF
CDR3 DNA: TGTGCCAGCAGTTTCGGGGGGGCTCAGCCCCAGCATTTT

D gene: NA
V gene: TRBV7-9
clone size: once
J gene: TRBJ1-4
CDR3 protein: CASSSPGDEKLFF
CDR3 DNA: TGTGCCAGCAGCTCCCCCGGAGACGAAAAACTGTTTTTT

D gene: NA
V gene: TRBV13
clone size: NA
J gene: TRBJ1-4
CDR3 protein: CASSSGLIKANEKLFF
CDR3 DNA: TGTGCCAGCAGCTCGGGGCTCATAAAGGCTAATGAAAAACTGTTTTTT

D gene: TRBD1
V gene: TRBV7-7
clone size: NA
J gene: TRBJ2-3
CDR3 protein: CASSLRDRAADTQYF
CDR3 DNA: TGTGCCAGCAGCTTACGGGACAGGGCAGCAGATACGCAGTATTTT

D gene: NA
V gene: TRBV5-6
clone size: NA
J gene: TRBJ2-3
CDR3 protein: CASSPQGGTDTQYF
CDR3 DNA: TGTGCCAGCAGCCCACAGGGGGGGACAGATACGCAGTATTTT

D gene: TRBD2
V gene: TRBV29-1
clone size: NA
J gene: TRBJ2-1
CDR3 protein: CSVSDGAGGYNEQFF
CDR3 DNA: TGCAGCGTTTCCGACGGAGCGGGGGGCTACAATGAGCAGTTCTTC

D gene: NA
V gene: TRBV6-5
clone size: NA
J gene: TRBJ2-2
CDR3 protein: CASSYFFTGELFF
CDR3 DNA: TGTGCCAGCAGTTACTTCTTCACCGGGGAGCTGTTTTTT

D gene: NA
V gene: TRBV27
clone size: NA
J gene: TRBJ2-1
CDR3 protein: CASRPTLDVYNEQFF
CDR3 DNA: TGTGCCAGCAGGCCGACGCTCGACGTCTACAATGAGCAGTTCTTC

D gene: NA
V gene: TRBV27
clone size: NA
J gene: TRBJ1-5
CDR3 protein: CASSFLPLYSNQPQHF
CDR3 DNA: TGTGCCAGCAGTTTCCTCCCGCTTTATAGCAATCAGCCCCAGCATTTT

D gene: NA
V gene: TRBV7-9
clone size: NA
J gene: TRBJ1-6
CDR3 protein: CASSLFTFDFSYNSPLHF
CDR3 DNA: TGTGCCAGCAGCTTATTTACGTTTGACTTCTCCTATAATTCACCCCTCCACTTT

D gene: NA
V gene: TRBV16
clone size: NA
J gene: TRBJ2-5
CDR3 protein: CASSQMDSSQETQYF
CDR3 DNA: TGTGCCAGCAGCCAGATGGACAGTTCCCAAGAGACCCAGTACTTC

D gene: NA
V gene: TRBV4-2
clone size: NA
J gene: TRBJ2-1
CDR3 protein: CASSQPPGPEQFF
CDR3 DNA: TGTGCCAGCAGCCAACCGCCGGGACCTGAGCAGTTCTTC

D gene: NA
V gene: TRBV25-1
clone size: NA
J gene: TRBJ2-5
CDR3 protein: CASSGTGMGTQYF
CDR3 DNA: TGTGCCAGCAGTGGAACGGGAATGGGGACCCAGTACTTC

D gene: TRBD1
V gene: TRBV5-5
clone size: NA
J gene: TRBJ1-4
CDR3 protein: CASSLGTGREKLFF
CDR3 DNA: TGTGCCAGCAGCTTAGGGACAGGGAGGGAAAAACTGTTTTTT

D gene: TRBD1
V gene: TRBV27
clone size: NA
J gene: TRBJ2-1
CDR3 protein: CASSPLPGQGILSYNEQFF
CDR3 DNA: TGTGCCAGCAGTCCCCTCCCGGGACAGGGGATCCTCTCCTACAATGAGCAGTTCTTC

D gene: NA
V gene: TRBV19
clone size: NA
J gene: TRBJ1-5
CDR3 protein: CASTNPRGRGERGNQPQHF
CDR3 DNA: TGTGCCAGTACCAACCCCCGGGGAAGAGGGGAAAGAGGCAATCAGCCCCAGCATTTT

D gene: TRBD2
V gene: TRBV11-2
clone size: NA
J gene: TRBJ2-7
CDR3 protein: CASSLTGGRREQYF
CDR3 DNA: TGTGCCAGCAGCTTAACGGGAGGCCGCCGCGAGCAGTACTTC

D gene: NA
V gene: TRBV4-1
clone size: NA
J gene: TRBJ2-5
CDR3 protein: CASSQVAWSETQYF
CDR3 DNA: TGCGCCAGCAGCCAAGTTGCGTGGAGTGAGACCCAGTACTTC

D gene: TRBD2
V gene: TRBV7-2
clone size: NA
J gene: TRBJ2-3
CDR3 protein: CASSFVAGGPGDTQYF
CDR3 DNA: TGTGCCAGCAGCTTCGTAGCGGGGGGGCCGGGAGATACGCAGTATTTT

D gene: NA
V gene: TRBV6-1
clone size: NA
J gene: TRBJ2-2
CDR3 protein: CASSELPGWDTGELFF
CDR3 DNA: TGTGCCAGCAGTGAGCTCCCAGGGTGGGACACCGGGGAGCTGTTTTTT

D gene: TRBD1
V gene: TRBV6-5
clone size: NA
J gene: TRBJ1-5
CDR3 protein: CASSTQGEAQHF
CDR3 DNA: TGTGCCAGCAGTACACAGGGGGAGGCCCAGCATTTT

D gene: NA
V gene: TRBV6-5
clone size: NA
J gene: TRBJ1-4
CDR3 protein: CASSIGSSEKLFF
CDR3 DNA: TGTGCCAGCTCTATCGGGTCAAGTGAAAAACTGTTTTTT

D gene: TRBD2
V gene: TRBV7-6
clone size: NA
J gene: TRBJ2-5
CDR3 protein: CASSLGTSGSQETQYF
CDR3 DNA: TGTGCCAGCAGCCTCGGGACTAGCGGGAGCCAAGAGACCCAGTACTTC

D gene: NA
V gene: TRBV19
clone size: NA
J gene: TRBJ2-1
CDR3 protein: CASRVGPSSYNEQFF
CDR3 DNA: TGTGCCAGTAGGGTGGGCCCTTCCTCCTACAATGAGCAGTTCTTC

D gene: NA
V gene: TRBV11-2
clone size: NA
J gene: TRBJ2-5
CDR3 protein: CASSLFAWIGEETQYF
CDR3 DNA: TGTGCCAGCAGCTTATTTGCCTGGATTGGGGAGGAGACCCAGTACTTC

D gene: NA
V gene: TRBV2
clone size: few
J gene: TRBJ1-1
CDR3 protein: CASSPPGLNTEAFF
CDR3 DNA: TGTGCCAGCAGTCCCCCGGGTTTGAACACTGAAGCTTTCTTT

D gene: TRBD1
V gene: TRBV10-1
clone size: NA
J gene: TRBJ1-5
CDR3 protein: CASRGTGVGQPQHF
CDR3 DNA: TGCGCCAGCAGGGGGACAGGGGTAGGACAGCCCCAGCATTTT